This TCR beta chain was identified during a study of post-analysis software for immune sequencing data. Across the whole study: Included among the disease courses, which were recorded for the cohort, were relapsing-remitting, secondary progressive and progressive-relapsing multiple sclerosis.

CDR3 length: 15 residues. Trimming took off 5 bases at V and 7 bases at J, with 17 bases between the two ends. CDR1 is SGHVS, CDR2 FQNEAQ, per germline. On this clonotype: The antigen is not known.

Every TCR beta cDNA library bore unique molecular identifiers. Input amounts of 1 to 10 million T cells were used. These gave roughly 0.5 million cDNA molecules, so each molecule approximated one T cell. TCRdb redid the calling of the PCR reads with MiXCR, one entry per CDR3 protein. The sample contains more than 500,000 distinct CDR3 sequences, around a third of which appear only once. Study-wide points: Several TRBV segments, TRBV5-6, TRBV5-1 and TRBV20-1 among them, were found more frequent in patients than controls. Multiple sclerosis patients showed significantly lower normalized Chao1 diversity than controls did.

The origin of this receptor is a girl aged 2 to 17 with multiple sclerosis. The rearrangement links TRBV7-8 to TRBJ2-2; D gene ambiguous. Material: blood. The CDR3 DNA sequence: TGTGCCAGCAGCCAAGAGCGACTCGTGGGCGGGGAGCTGTTTTTT. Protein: CASSQERLVGGELFF.